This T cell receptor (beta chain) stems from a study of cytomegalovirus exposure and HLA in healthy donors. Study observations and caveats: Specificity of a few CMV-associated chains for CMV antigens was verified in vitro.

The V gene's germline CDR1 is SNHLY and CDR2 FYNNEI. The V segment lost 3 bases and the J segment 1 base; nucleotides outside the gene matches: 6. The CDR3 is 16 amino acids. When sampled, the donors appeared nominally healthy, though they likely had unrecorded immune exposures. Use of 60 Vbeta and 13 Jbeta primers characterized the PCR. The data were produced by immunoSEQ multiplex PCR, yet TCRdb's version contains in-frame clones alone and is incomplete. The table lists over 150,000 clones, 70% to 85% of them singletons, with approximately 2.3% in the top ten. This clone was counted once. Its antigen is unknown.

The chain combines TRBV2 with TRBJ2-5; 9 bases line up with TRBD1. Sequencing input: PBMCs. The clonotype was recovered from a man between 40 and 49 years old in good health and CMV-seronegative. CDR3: CASSDWGTGTQETQYF. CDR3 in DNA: TGTGCCAGCAGTGACTGGGGGACAGGGACCCAAGAGACCCAGTACTTC.